Included here is one TCR beta chain sequence, with context. These data come from a study of cytomegalovirus exposure and HLA in healthy donors. The protocol was immunoSEQ multiplex PCR, while the TCRdb copy is restricted to in-frame clones and leaves out a portion. The sample lists some 160,000 clones, 88% occurring once. This TCR was recovered from a young man in good health and CMV-seronegative. Sequencing used PBMCs.

DNA of the CDR3: TGTGCCAGTAGTAAAGGGGTGGGCCAAGAGACCCAGTACTTC. Its translation is CASSKGVGQETQYF. This chain joins TRBV19 and TRBJ2-5; D might be TRBD1 (5 bases). The CDR3 sequence is 14 residues long. V was pared by 4 bases and J by 1 base, with 10 bases between. Germline V gene data show CDR1 as LNHDA and CDR2 as SQIVND (reference sequence).